This T cell receptor (beta chain) was observed in a study of T cells in Graves' hyperthyroidism and ophthalmopathy. At the level of the study: Peripheral blood was taken when the disease was first diagnosed, before any treatment began.

Study outcomes and limitations: Expanded thyroid clonotypes (above 0.001) were mostly also found in blood.

Reasons for excluding patients were uncontrolled infection, other autoimmune disease, pregnancy or lactation. Authors of the study amplified TCR beta CDR3 regions from RNA transcripts. HTBI primers were employed in a first-round RT-PCR of the TCR CDR3. MiXCR, run by TCRdb on the multiplex PCR reads, gives a single entry per CDR3 protein. Of roughly 840,000 distinct CDR3 sequences detected, about 38% appear once; the ten largest clones hold about 9%. This clonotype appeared many times. Its matching antigen is unknown. The CDR3 spans 15 residues. Germline-derived CDR1 and CDR2 are SEHNR and FQNEAQ (reference sequence). The J segment lost 3 bases and the V segment lost 4 bases, leaving 7 bases of the junction unmatched.

This chain joins TRBV7-9 and TRBJ1-2; 8 bases match TRBD1. This receptor was obtained from a man aged 18 to 30 with Graves' hyperthyroidism. The specimen was blood. This CDR3 is CASSSPGQGDYGYTF. CDR3 sequence (DNA): TGTGCCAGCAGCTCCCCTGGACAGGGCGACTATGGCTACACCTTC. Supplemented by reference TRBV7-9 and TRBJ1-2, the full variable domain reads DTGVSQNPRHKITKRGQNVTFRCDPISEHNRLYWYRQTLGQGPEFLTYFQNEAQLEKSRLLSDRFSAERPKGSFSTLEIQRTEQGDSAMYLCASSSPGQGDYGYTFGSGTRLTVV.